This T cell receptor (beta chain) was retrieved from a study of blood T cell repertoires in COVID-19. V lost 4 bases and J 3 bases, leaving 10 bases between the germline ends. The CDR3 covers 13 residues. CDR1 and CDR2 (germline): SGDLS, YYNGEE. The assay was immunoSEQ multiplex PCR, and TCRdb's table has in-frame clones only and misses some. Of roughly 170,000 clones listed, about four fifths are singletons. In this sample, this clone turned up a few times. This sequence was found in a woman aged 60-75 years with COVID-19, enrolled during active disease. The rearrangement joins TRBV9 to TRBJ1-2; no firm D call. Sequenced material: peripheral blood. The CDR3 region is CASSLGGDYGYTF. In DNA form, the CDR3 reads TGTGCCAGCAGCCTTGGAGGCGACTATGGCTACACCTTC.